Listed here are 14 T cell receptor beta chains from one sample, sequenced in a study of blood T cell repertoires in COVID-19. The assay was immunoSEQ multiplex PCR, and TCRdb's table has in-frame clones only and misses some. Among fewer than 250,000 clones listed, nearly 90% were seen once. The source material was peripheral blood. The receptors stem from a woman between 35 and 50 years old who had recovered from COVID-19.

The chain is built from TRBV7-2 and TRBJ2-1; 7 bases are shared with TRBD2. This CDR3 region has 15 residues. V was pared by 0 bases and J by 8 bases, with 7 bases of the junction left unmatched. Germline V gene lookup returns CDR1 SGHTA and CDR2 FQGNSA. CDR3 region: CASSLAGTNFHEQFF. The DNA for the CDR3 is TGTGCCAGCAGCTTAGCGGGGACTAATTTTCATGAGCAGTTCTTC.

The chain joins TRBV11-1 to TRBJ2-2; the match to TRBD2 covers 9 bases. Germline CDR1 reads SGHAT; CDR2 reads FQDESV (reference sequence). The CDR3 loop spans 14 amino acids. V trimming: 6 bases; J trimming: 6 bases; junction bases outside the gene matches: 5. In DNA form, the CDR3 reads TGTGCCAGCAGTAAGCGGGAGGACGCCGGGGAGCTGTTTTTT. It specifies CASSKREDAGELFF.

The V and J genes are TRBV6-5 and TRBJ2-1, with D perhaps TRBD1 (7 bases). Trimming left V 0 bases short and J 6 bases short, with 12 bases between. Germline CDR1 reads MNHEY; CDR2 reads SVGAGI. The CDR3 has 15 amino acids. CDR3 nucleotides: TGTGCCAGCAGTTACTCGCGGGACAGTCTCAATGAGCAGTTCTTC. Translated: CASSYSRDSLNEQFF.

This rearrangement joins TRBV7-2 to TRBJ1-1, with D perhaps TRBD1 (6 bases). Looked up from germline, CDR1 is SGHTA and CDR2 is FQGNSA. The CDR3 runs 16 residues. Trimming took 4 bases from V and 6 from J, leaving 21 bases between them. The CDR3 reads CASSSPWGPRDAEAFF. The CDR3 coding sequence is TGTGCCAGCAGCTCCCCATGGGGGCCCAGAGACGCTGAAGCTTTCTTT. Full variable domain (missing parts from reference TRBV7-2 and TRBJ1-1): GAGVSQSPSNKVTEKGKDVELRCDPISGHTALYWYRQSLGQGLEFLIYFQGNSAPDKSGLPSDRFSAERTGGSVSTLTIQRTQQEDSAVYLCASSSPWGPRDAEAFFGQGTRLTVV.

The chain joins TRBV25-1 to TRBJ2-6, with 7 bases fitting TRBD2. The V gene's germline CDR1 is MGHDK and CDR2 SYGVNS. J lost 1 base, V lost 4 bases, and 4 bases had no gene match. CDR3 length equals 16 residues. The CDR3 here is CASSVSGRSGANVLTF. CDR3 nucleotide sequence: TGTGCCAGCAGTGTTTCCGGGAGGTCTGGGGCCAACGTCCTGACTTTC.

This chain joins TRBV3-1 (or the pseudogene TRBV3-2) and TRBJ2-3, with a tentative D call TRBD1 (8 bases). Germline CDR1 LGHDT, CDR2 YNNKEL (reference sequence). CDR3 length: 15 amino acids. V shed 5 bases and J shed 6 bases, with 18 bases lying between them. The CDR3 coding sequence is TGTGCCAGCAGCTCAGCACAGGGGGAGGGCGATACGCAGTATTTT. It codes for CASSSAQGEGDTQYF.

In DNA form, the CDR3 reads TGTGCCAGCAGTTTATCGGGGGGGCCGAACATTCAGTACTTC. Translation: CASSLSGGPNIQYF. The genes are TRBV27 and TRBJ2-4; D might be TRBD2 (7 bases). The V end lost 0 bases, the J end lost 7 bases, and 10 bases lay between the germline ends. The CDR3 runs to 14 residues. Germline CDR1 reads MNHEY; CDR2 reads SMNVEV (reference sequence).

This clone appeared once. This chain links TRBV4-1 with TRBJ2-7, with 10 bases matching TRBD1. Germline values: CDR1 MGHRA, CDR2 YSYEKL. The CDR3 sequence is 15 residues long. Germline trimming cut 2 bases from V and 3 bases from J; bases unmatched to any gene: 4. The CDR3 nucleotides are TGCGCCAGCAGCCAAACCGGGACAGGGGACTACGAGCAGTACTTC. Translating it yields CASSQTGTGDYEQYF.

The chain uses TRBV7-3 and TRBJ1-1; a possible D gene is TRBD1 (6 bases). Germline CDR1 and CDR2: SGHTA and FQGTGA. V was trimmed by 5 bases and J by 1 base, leaving 8 bases between them. The CDR3 loop spans 13 amino acids. The CDR3 nucleotides are TGTGCCAGCAGCACACAGGGGAACACTGAAGCTTTCTTT. Translation gives CASSTQGNTEAFF.

V usage is TRBV5-6 and J usage is TRBJ2-3; TRBD2 matches 7 bases. In germline, CDR1 is SGHDT, CDR2 YYEEEE. The V gene end was trimmed by 3 bases and the J gene end by 2 bases; junction bases not matched to a gene: 9. This CDR3 comprises 16 residues. The CDR3 sequence is CASSYPLAGHTDTQYF. CDR3 bases: TGTGCCAGCAGCTATCCCTTAGCGGGCCACACAGATACGCAGTATTTT.

The J gene is TRBJ1-2, the V gene TRBV19; D remains ambiguous. The CDR3 has 14 residues. Trimming left V 6 bases short and J 8 bases short, with 19 bases between. Germline V gene sequence: CDR1 LNHDA, CDR2 SQIVND (reference sequence). The CDR3 DNA is TGTGCCAGTAGCCAGACCTCAAACCGGGGAGGCTACACCTTC. Translated, it gives CASSQTSNRGGYTF. The whole variable domain, remainder taken from reference TRBV19 and TRBJ1-2, is DGGITQSPKYLFRKEGQNVTLSCEQNLNHDAMYWYRQDPGQGLRLIYYSQIVNDFQKGDIAEGYSVSREKKESFPLTVTSAQKNPTAFYLCASSQTSNRGGYTFGSGTRLTVV.

This chain uses TRBV15 with TRBJ2-2; possibly TRBD1 for D (6 bases). The V end was cut by 4 bases, the J end by 0 bases, with 9 bases between. The length of the CDR3 is 15 residues. Germline V gives CDR1 LNHNV, CDR2 YYDKDF (reference sequence). This chain's CDR3 is CATSKGQSNTGELFF. The CDR3 nucleotides read TGTGCCACCAGCAAAGGACAGTCGAACACCGGGGAGCTGTTTTTT.

This clone was seen a few times. CDR3 residues: CAWRVGVNTEAFF. CDR3 DNA sequence: TGTGCCTGGAGGGTAGGGGTGAACACTGAAGCTTTCTTT. The chain uses TRBV30 and TRBJ1-1; D may be TRBD1 (5 bases). Germline-derived CDR1 and CDR2 are GTSNPN and SVGIG (reference sequence). Trimming stripped 3 bases from V and 0 bases from J, with 8 bases between. This CDR3 contains 13 residues.

The rearrangement joins TRBV6-5 to TRBJ1-6, with D uncertain. Germline V gene lookup returns CDR1 MNHEY and CDR2 SVGAGI. The V gene lost 4 bases and the J gene lost 6 bases, with 4 bases spanning the gap. The CDR3 is 12 amino acids. In DNA form, the CDR3 reads TGTGCCAGCAGTTCCAGTAATTCACCCCTCCACTTT. Protein product: CASSSSNSPLHF.